What follows are 4 T cell receptor beta chains derived from one specimen sequenced in a study of vaccination and CD4 T cells after COVID-19. The treatment is: approximately 10-day PBMC culture with coronavirus spike peptide pools or control peptides (ViraFEST assay). Cultured CD4+ T-cell DNA underwent Oncomine TCR Beta short-read sequencing. Using its own MiXCR run on the PCR reads, TCRdb lists one record per CDR3 protein. The sample includes 15,000 to 20,000 distinct CDR3 sequences, about 38% of them seen just once. The antigens of these receptors remain unknown. The material sequenced was CD4+ T cells from blood, cultured in vitro. The receptors here all came from a human donor who had recovered from COVID-19.

This clonotype occurred a few times. The V and J genes are TRBV10-3 and TRBJ2-7; maybe TRBD1 (6 bases). In germline, CDR1 is ENHRY, CDR2 SYGVKD. V was shortened by 5 bases and J by 6 bases, with 11 bases between the two germline ends. The CDR3 sequence is 12 residues long. The CDR3 region is CAISQGWGEQYF. Written as DNA, the CDR3 is TGTGCCATCAGTCAGGGGTGGGGCGAGCAGTACTTC.

This clonotype was observed a handful of times. The chain has TRBV5-4 and TRBJ2-7, with no clear D. The CDR3 has 15 amino acids. Per germline, CDR1 SGHNT and CDR2 YYREEE (reference sequence). V was shortened by 0 bases and J by 0 bases, with 10 bases between the two germline ends. CDR3 residues: CASSLETASSYEQYF. In DNA form, the CDR3 reads TGTGCCAGCAGCTTGGAAACGGCCAGCTCCTACGAGCAGTACTTC.

This clonotype was counted between two and nine times. This chain links TRBV7-2 with TRBJ2-5; 8 positions agree with TRBD2. The CDR3 loop spans 15 amino acids. CDR1 is SGHTA and CDR2 is FQGNSA in the germline V gene. The trim removed 5 bases at V and 4 bases at J, leaving 9 bases unmatched. The CDR3 loop is CASSPNWLAGETQYF. The DNA of the CDR3 is TGTGCCAGCAGCCCCAACTGGCTAGCGGGAGAGACCCAGTACTTC.

In the case of this clonotype: A single base separates this from a much larger clone, so it may be a read error. V gene TRBV6-1 combines with J gene TRBJ1-6, with D maybe TRBD1 (6 bases). Germline-derived CDR1 and CDR2 are MNHNS and SASEGT. The CDR3 runs 15 residues. With 6 bases removed from V and 5 bases from J, the gap between germline ends came to 14 bases. CDR3 coding DNA: TGTGCCAGCAGCCCCAGGGGCTACAATAATTCACCCCTCCACTTT. Its translation: CASSPRGYNNSPLHF.